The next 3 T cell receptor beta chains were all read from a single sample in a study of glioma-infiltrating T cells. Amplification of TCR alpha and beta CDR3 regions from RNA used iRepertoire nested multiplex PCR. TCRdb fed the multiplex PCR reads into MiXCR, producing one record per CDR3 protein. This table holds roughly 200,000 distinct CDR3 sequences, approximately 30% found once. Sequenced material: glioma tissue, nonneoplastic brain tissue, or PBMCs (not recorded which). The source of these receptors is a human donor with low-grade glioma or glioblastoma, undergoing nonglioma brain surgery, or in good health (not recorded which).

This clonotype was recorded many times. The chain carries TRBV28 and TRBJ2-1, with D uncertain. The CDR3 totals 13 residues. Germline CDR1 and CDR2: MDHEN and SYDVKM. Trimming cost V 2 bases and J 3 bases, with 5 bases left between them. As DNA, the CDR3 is TGTGCCAGCAGTTTAGCAGGCTACAATGAGCAGTTCTTC. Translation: CASSLAGYNEQFF.

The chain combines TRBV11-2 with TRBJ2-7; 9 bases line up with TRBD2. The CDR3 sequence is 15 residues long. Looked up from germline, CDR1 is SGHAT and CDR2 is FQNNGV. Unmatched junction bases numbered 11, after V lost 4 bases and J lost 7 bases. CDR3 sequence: CASSSPVAGVYEQYF. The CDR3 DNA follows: TGTGCCAGCAGCTCCCCGGTAGCGGGAGTGTATGAGCAGTACTTC.

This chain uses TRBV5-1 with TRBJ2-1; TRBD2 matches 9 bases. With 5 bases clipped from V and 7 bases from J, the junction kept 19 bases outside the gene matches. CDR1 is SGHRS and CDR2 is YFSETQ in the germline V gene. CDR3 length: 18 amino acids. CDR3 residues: CASSREGAYSGSSNEQFF. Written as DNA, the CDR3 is TGCGCCAGCAGTCGTGAAGGGGCCTATAGCGGGAGTTCAAATGAGCAGTTCTTC.